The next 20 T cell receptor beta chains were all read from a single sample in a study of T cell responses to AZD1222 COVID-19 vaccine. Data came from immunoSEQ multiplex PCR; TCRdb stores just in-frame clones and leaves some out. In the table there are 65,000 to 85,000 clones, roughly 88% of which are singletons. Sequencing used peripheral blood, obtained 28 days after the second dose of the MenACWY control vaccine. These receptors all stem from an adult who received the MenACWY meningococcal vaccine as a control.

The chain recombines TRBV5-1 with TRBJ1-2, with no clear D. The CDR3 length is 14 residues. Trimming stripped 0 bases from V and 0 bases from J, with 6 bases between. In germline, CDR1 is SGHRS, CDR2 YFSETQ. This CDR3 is CASSLDSANYGYTF. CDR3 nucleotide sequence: TGCGCCAGCAGCTTGGACAGCGCTAACTATGGCTACACCTTC.

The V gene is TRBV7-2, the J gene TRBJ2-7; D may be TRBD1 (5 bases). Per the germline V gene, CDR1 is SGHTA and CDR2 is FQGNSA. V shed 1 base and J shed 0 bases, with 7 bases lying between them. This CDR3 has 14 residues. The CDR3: CASSLDRYSYEQYF. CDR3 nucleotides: TGTGCCAGCAGCTTAGACAGGTACTCCTACGAGCAGTACTTC.

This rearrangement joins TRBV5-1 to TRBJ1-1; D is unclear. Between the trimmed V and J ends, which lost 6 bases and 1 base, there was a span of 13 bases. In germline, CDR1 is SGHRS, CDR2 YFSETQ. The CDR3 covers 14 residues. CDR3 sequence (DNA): TGCGCCAGCAACCCCGACACCACGAACACTGAAGCTTTCTTT. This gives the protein CASNPDTTNTEAFF.

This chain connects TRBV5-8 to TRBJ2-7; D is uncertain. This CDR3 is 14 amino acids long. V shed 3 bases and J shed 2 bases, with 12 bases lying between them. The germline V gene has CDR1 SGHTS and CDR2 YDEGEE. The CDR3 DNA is TGTGCCAGCAGCTCACGGACCCTGACCTACGAGCAGTACTTC. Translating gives CASSSRTLTYEQYF. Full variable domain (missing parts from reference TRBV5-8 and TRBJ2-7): EAGVTQSPTHLIKTRGQQATLRCSPISGHTSVYWYQQALGLGLQFLLWYDEGEERNRGNFPPRFSGRQFPNYSSELNVNALELEDSALYLCASSSRTLTYEQYFGPGTRLTVT.

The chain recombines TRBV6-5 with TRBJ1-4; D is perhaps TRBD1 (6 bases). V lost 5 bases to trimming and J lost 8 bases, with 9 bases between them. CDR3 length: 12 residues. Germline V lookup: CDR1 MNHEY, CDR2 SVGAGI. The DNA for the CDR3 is TGTGCCAGCAGTCCACAGGGAGAAAAACTGTTTTTT. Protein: CASSPQGEKLFF.

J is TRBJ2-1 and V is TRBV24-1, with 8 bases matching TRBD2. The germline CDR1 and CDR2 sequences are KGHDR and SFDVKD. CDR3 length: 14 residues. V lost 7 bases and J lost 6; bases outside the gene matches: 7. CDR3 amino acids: CATRKNGGGNEQFF. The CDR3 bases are TGTGCCACCAGGAAGAACGGGGGGGGCAATGAGCAGTTCTTC.

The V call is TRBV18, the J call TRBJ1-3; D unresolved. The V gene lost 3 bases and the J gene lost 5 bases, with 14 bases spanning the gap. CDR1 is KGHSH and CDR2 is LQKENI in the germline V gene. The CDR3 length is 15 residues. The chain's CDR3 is CASSPAGSLRNTIYF. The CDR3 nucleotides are TGTGCCAGCTCACCCGCGGGAAGCTTAAGAAACACCATATATTTT.

CDR3 sequence: CASSSEGGGNQPQHF. As DNA, the CDR3 is TGTGCCAGCAGTTCCGAGGGGGGCGGCAATCAGCCCCAGCATTTT. The chain links TRBV7-9 to TRBJ1-5; D may be TRBD1 (6 bases). V lost 6 bases and J lost 2, with 14 bases in between. From germline, CDR1 is SEHNR and CDR2 FQNEAQ (reference sequence). The CDR3 covers 15 residues. Using reference TRBV7-9 and TRBJ1-5 for the parts outside the CDR3, the full variable domain is DTGVSQNPRHKITKRGQNVTFRCDPISEHNRLYWYRQTLGQGPEFLTYFQNEAQLEKSRLLSDRFSAERPKGSFSTLEIQRTEQGDSAMYLCASSSEGGGNQPQHFGDGTRLSIL.

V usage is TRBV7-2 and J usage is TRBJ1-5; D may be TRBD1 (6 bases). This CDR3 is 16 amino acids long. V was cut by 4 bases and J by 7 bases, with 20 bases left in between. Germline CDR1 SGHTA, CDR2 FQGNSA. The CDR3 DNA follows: TGTGCCAGCAGCTGGGGGGGGGACAACGAACGCCAGCCCCAGCATTTT. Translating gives CASSWGGDNERQPQHF.

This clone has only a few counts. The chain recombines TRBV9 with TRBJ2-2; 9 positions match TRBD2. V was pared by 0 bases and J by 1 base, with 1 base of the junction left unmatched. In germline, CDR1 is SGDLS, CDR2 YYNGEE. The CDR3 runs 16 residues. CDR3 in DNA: TGTGCCAGCAGCGTAGGACTAGCGGAGAACACCGGGGAGCTGTTTTTT. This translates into CASSVGLAENTGELFF.

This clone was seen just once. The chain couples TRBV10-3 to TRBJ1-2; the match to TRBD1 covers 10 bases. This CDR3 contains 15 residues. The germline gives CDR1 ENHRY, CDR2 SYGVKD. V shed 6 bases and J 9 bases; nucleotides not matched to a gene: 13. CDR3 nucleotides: TGTGCCATCAGGACCATAGGGACAGGGGCCAGTAGCTACACCTTC. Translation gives CAIRTIGTGASSYTF.

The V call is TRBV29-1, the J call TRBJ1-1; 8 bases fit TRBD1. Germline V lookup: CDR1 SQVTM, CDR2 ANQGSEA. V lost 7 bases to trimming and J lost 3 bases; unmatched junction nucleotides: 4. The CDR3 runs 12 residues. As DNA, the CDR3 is TGCAGCGCGAACAGGGGGGACACTGAAGCTTTCTTT. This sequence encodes CSANRGDTEAFF.

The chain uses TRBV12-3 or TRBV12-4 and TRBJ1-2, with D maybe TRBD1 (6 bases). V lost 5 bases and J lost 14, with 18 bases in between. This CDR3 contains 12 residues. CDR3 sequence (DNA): TGTGCCAGCAGTGGCCCACAGGGCCGTTTAACCTTC. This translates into CASSGPQGRLTF.

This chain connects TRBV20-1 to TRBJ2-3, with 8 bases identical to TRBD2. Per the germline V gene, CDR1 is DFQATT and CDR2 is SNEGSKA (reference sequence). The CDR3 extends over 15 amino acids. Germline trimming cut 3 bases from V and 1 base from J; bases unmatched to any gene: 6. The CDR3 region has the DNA TGCAGTGCTAGTAAGGGACTAGAGGGCACAGATACGCAGTATTTT. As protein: CSASKGLEGTDTQYF.

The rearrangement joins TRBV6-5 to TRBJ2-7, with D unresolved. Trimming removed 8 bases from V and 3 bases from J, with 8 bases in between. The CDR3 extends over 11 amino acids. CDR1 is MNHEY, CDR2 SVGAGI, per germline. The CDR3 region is CASETYYEQYF. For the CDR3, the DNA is TGTGCCAGCGAGACTTACTACGAGCAGTACTTC.

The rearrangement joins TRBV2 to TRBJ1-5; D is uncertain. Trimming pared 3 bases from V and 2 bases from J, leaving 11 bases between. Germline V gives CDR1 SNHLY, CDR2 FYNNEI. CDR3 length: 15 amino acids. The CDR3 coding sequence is TGTGCCAGCAGTGACTCCGGGTTTGGCAATCAGCCCCAGCATTTT. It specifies CASSDSGFGNQPQHF.

CDR3 coding DNA: TGTGCCAGTAGTCAAACAGGGGCTCACGAGACCCAGTACTTC. Its protein product is CASSQTGAHETQYF. The rearrangement links TRBV19 to TRBJ2-5, with 7 bases aligning to TRBD1. This CDR3 region has 14 residues. Losses at the gene ends were 5 bases for V and 5 bases for J; bases not matched to a gene: 8. Looked up from germline, CDR1 is LNHDA and CDR2 is SQIVND (reference sequence).

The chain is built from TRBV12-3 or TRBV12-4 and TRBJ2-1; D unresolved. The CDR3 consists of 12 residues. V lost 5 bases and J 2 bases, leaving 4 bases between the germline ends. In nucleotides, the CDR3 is TGTGCCAGCAGTAGAACCTACAATGAGCAGTTCTTC. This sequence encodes CASSRTYNEQFF.

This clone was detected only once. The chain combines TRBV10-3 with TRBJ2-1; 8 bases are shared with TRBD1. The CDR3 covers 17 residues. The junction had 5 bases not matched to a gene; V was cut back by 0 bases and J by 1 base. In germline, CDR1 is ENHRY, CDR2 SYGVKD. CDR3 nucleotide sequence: TGTGCCATCAGTGAGTCCCCTGGACAGGGTTCCTACAATGAGCAGTTCTTC. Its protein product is CAISESPGQGSYNEQFF.

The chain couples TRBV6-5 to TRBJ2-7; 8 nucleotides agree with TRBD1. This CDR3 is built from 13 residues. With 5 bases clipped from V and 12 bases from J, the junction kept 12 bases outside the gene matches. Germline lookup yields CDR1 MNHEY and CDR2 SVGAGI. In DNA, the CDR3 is TGTGCCAGCAGTACCCTGACAGGGGCCCGACTGTACTTC. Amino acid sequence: CASSTLTGARLYF.